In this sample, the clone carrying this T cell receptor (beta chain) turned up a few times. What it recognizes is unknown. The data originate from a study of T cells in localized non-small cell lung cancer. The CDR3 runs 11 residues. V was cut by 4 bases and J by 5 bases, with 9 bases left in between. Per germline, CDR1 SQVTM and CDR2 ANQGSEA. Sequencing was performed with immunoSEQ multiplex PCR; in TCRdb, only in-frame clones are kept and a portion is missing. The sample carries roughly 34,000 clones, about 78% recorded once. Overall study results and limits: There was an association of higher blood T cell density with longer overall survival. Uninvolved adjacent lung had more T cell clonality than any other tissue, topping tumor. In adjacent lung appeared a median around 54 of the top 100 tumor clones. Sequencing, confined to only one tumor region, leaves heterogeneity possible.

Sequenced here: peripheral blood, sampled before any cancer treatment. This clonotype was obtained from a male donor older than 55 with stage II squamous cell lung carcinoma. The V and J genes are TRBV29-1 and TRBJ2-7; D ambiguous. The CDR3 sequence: CSVGHGDEQYF. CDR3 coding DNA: TGCAGCGTTGGACATGGCGACGAGCAGTACTTC.